The rows below give T cell receptor beta chains drawn from one sample of a study of cytomegalovirus exposure and HLA in healthy donors. Clones were sequenced by immunoSEQ multiplex PCR, and TCRdb holds only the in-frame ones, with some missing. The table records 110,000 to 150,000 clones, more than 75% of them present only once. Material: PBMCs. These receptors came from a female donor in good health and CMV-seronegative. CDR3s leave out the opening cysteine and the closing phenylalanine or tryptophan. Each record gives: V gene, J gene, CDR3 protein.

V: TRBV19; J: TRBJ2-6; CDR3: ASSTAGTSVLSGANVLT
V: TRBV10-3; J: TRBJ1-1; CDR3: AIGKQGKAF
V: TRBV7-2; J: TRBJ2-2; CDR3: ASSSKREGTGELF
V: TRBV9; J: TRBJ2-4; CDR3: ASSVTGSKNIQY
V: TRBV30; J: TRBJ1-1; CDR3: AWGQLMNTEAF
V: TRBV29-1; J: TRBJ2-3; CDR3: SVRRLAVRGTDTQY
V: TRBV10-3; J: TRBJ1-2; CDR3: AISPRQRNYGYT
V: TRBV9; J: TRBJ2-3; CDR3: ASSPGLAGVGDTQY
V: TRBV11-2; J: TRBJ2-2; CDR3: ASSLRGRGTGELF
V: TRBV5-5; J: TRBJ1-6; CDR3: ASSPAGGPENSPLH
V: TRBV19; J: TRBJ2-2; CDR3: ASYDRRNTGELF
V: TRBV27; J: TRBJ1-1; CDR3: ASSLFAGTEAF
V: TRBV2; J: TRBJ1-1; CDR3: ASRPGTGGFNTEAF
V: TRBV7-6; J: .; CDR3: ASIRWAGKGEQY
V: TRBV6-9; J: TRBJ2-7; CDR3: ASSRGQSYEQY
V: TRBV12-5; J: TRBJ2-2; CDR3: ASGVTRDSARLGTGELF
V: TRBV9; J: TRBJ1-4; CDR3: ASSGRDRDLGTNEKLF
V: TRBV6-6; J: TRBJ2-7; CDR3: ASTMTGILSYEQY
V: TRBV5-6; J: TRBJ2-7; CDR3: ASSLTGRASEQY
V: TRBV15; J: TRBJ1-4; CDR3: ATSSGGTGEKLF
V: TRBV9; J: TRBJ2-7; CDR3: ASSGPGLSPEQY
V: TRBV4-1; J: TRBJ1-2; CDR3: ASSQEDTGSLGYT
V: TRBV19; J: TRBJ2-2; CDR3: ASSSAARGVGELF
V: TRBV6-5; J: TRBJ1-2; CDR3: ASSYSQITNYGYT
V: TRBV5-1; J: TRBJ2-7; CDR3: ASSLDGGGPYEQY
V: TRBV5-1; J: TRBJ2-3; CDR3: ASSPETAKTDTQY
V: TRBV6-5; J: TRBJ2-7; CDR3: ASSYNQGRPYEQY
V: TRBV6-1; J: .; CDR3: ASRPRQGGSEQY
V: TRBV2; J: TRBJ2-7; CDR3: ASTLSGTPYEQY
V: TRBV4-1; J: TRBJ1-4; CDR3: ASSQPREGGNEKLF
V: TRBV5-4; J: TRBJ2-2; CDR3: ASSLTTNTGELF
V: TRBV7-2; J: TRBJ1-6; CDR3: ASSYPGDSPLH
V: TRBV27; J: TRBJ1-2; CDR3: ATNGGTSGYT
V: TRBV6-5; J: TRBJ1-4; CDR3: AKGTAFNEKLF
V: TRBV11-3; J: TRBJ1-1; CDR3: ASSLAPEQPAF
V: TRBV10-3; J: TRBJ1-1; CDR3: ATHRSGVAEAF
V: TRBV7-2; J: TRBJ2-7; CDR3: ASSVSGSAAYEQY
V: TRBV6-5; J: TRBJ1-6; CDR3: ASSSNNSPLH
V: TRBV7-3; J: TRBJ1-2; CDR3: ASSLAGQGKNYGYT
V: TRBV7-8; J: TRBJ2-1; CDR3: ASSAPEGTAQDEQF
V: TRBV5-1; J: TRBJ2-5; CDR3: ASSLAEKETQY
V: TRBV19; J: TRBJ1-5; CDR3: ASSISRVGQPQH